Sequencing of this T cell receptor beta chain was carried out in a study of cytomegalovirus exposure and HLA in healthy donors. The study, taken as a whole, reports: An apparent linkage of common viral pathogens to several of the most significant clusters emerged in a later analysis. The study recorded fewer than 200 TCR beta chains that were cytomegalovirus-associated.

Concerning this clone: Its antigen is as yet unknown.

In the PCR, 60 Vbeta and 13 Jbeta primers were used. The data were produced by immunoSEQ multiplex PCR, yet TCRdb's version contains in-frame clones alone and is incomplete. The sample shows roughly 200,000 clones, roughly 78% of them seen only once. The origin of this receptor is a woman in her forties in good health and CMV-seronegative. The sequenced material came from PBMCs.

The CDR3 DNA follows: TGTGCCAGCAGGGGGCAGGGAACTTACGAGCAGTACTTC. It encodes CASRGQGTYEQYF. The chain uses TRBV25-1 and TRBJ2-5, with TRBD1 as a possible D gene (5 bases). The J call may not be correct, given that the DNA end is closer to TRBJ2-7. Germline assignment: CDR1 MGHDK and CDR2 SYGVNS. This CDR3 has 13 amino acids.